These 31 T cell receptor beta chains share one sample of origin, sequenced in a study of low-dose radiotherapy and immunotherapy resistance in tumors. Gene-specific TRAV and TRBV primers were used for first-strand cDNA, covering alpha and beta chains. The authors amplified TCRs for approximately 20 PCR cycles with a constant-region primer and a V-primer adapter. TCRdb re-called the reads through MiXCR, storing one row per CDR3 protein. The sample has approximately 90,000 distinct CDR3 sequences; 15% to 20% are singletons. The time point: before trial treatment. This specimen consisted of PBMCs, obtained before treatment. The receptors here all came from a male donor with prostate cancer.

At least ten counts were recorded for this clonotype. CDR3 amino acids: CASSRIRTSGGGTDTQYF. In DNA form, the CDR3 reads TGTGCCAGCAGTCGGATCCGGACTAGCGGGGGTGGCACAGATACGCAGTATTTT. The chain links TRBV27 to TRBJ2-3; 13 bases are shared with TRBD2. Germline CDR1 MNHEY, CDR2 SMNVEV (reference sequence). V trimming: 5 bases; J trimming: 1 base; junction bases outside the gene matches: 9. The CDR3 contains 18 residues.

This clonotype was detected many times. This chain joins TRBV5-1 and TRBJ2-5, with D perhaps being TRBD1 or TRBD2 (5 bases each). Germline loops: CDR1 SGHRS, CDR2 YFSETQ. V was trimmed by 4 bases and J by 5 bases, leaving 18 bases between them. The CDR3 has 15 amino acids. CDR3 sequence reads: CASSLERGDGETQYF. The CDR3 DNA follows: TGCGCCAGCAGCCTAGAACGGGGCGATGGGGAGACCCAGTACTTC. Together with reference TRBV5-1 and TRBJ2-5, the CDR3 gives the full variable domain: KAGVTQTPRYLIKTRGQQVTLSCSPISGHRSVSWYQQTPGQGLQFLFEYFSETQRNKGNFPGRFSGRQFSNSRSEMNVSTLELGDSALYLCASSLERGDGETQYFGPGTRLLVL.

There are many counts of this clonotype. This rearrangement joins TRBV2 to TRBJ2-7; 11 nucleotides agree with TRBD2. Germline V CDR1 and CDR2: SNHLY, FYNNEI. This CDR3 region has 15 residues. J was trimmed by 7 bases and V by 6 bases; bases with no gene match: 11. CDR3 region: CASSILTSGVAEQYF. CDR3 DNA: TGTGCCAGCAGCATTCTGACTAGCGGGGTCGCGGAGCAGTACTTC. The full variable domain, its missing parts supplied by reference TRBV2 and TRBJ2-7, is EPEVTQTPSHQVTQMGQEVILRCVPISNHLYFYWYRQILGQKVEFLVSFYNNEISEKSEIFDDQFSVERPDGSNFTLKIRSTKLEDSAMYFCASSILTSGVAEQYFGPGTRLTVT.

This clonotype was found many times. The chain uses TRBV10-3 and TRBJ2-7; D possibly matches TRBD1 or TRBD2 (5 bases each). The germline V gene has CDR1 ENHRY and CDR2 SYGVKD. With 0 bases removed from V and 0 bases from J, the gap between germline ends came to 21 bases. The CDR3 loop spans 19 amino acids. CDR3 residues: CAISESAGTDLLSSYEQYF. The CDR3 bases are TGTGCCATCAGTGAGTCGGCAGGGACCGATCTACTCAGCTCCTACGAGCAGTACTTC.

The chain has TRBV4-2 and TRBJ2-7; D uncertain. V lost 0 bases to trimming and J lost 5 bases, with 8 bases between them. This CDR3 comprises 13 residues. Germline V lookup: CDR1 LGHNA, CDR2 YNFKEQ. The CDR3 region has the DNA TGTGCCAGCAGCCAAGATCCTGGTGACGAGCAGTACTTC. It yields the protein CASSQDPGDEQYF.

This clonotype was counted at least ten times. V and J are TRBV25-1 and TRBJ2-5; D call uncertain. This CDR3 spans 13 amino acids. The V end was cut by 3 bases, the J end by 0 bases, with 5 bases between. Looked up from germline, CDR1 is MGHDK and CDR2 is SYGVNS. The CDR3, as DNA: TGTGCCAGCAGTGATTCCAACCAAGAGACCCAGTACTTC. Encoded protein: CASSDSNQETQYF.

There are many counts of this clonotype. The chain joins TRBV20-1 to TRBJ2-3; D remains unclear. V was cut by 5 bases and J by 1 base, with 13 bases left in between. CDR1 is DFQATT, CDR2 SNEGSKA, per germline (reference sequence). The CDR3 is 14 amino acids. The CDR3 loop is CSAGSSRGTDTQYF. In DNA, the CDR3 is TGCAGTGCTGGAAGTAGTCGGGGCACAGATACGCAGTATTTT.

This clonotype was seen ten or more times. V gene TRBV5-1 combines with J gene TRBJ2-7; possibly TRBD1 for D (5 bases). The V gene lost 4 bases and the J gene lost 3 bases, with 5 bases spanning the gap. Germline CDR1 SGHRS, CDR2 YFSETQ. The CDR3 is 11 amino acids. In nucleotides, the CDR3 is TGCGCCAGCAGCAGGGGCTACGAGCAGTACTTC. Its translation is CASSRGYEQYF.

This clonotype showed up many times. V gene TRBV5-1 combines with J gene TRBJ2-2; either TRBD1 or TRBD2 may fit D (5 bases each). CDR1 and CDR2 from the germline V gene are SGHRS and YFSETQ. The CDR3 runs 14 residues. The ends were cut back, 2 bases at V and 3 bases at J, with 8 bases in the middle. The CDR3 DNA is TGCGCCAGCAGCTTCTTGGGGGACACCGGGGAGCTGTTTTTT. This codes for CASSFLGDTGELFF.

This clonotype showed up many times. CDR3 in amino acids: CASSLGGHRSSGELFF. In DNA form, the CDR3 reads TGTGCCAGCAGCCTGGGCGGACACCGAAGTAGCGGGGAGCTGTTTTTT. The chain recombines TRBV5-5 with TRBJ2-2, with a possible D match to TRBD1 (5 bases). Trimming took 4 bases from V and 7 from J, leaving 20 bases between them. Germline CDR1 and CDR2: SGHKS and YYEKEE (reference sequence). The CDR3 runs 16 residues.

In DNA, the CDR3 is TGTGCCAGCTCACCTGGGCAGGGAGGAGGCTACACCTTC. Translation: CASSPGQGGGYTF. V and J are TRBV18 and TRBJ1-2; weak D call: TRBD1 (5 bases). Trimming removed 3 bases at V and 8 bases at J, with 13 bases between. Germline V gene lookup returns CDR1 KGHSH and CDR2 LQKENI. This CDR3 region has 13 residues.

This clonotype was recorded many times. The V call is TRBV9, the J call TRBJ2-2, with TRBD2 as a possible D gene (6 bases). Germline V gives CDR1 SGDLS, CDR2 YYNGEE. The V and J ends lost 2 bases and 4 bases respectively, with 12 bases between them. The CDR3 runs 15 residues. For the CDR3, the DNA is TGTGCCAGCAGCGTCCGGAGGGGCGGCACCGGGGAGCTGTTTTTT. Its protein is CASSVRRGGTGELFF.

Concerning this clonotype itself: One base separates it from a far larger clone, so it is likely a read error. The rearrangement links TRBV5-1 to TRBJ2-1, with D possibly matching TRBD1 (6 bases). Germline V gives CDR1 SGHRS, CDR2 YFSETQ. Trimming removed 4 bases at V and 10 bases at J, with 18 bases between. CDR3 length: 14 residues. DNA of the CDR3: TGCGCCAGCAGCCCCCCGGGCAGGGGCTACGAGCAGTTCTTC. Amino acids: CASSPPGRGYEQFF.

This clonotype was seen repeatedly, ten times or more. In DNA form, the CDR3 reads TGTGCCAGTCTCTGGGAGGGGTTAGGGGTATACGAGCAGTACTTC. Translation: CASLWEGLGVYEQYF. The chain joins TRBV6-1 to TRBJ2-7, with 7 bases aligning to TRBD2. The CDR3 extends over 15 amino acids. Trimming removed 9 bases from V and 4 bases from J; junction bases left unmatched: 15. CDR1 MNHNS and CDR2 SASEGT come from the germline V gene.

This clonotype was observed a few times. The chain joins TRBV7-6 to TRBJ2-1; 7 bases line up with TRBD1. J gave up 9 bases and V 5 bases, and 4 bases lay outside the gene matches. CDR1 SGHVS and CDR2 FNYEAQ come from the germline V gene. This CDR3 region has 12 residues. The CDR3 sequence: CASSHPGGEQFF. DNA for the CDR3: TGTGCCAGCAGCCATCCAGGGGGTGAGCAGTTCTTC. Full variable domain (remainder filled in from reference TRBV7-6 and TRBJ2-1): GAGVSQSPRYKVTKRGQDVALRCDPISGHVSLYWYRQALGQGPEFLTYFNYEAQQDKSGLPNDRFSAERPEGSISTLTIQRTEQRDSAMYRCASSHPGGEQFFGPGTRLTVL.

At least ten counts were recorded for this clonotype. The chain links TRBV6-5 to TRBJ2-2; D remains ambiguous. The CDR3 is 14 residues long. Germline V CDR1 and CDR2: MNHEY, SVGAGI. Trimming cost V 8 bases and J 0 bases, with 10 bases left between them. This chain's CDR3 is CASSRMPNTGELFF. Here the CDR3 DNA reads TGTGCCAGCTCAAGAATGCCGAACACCGGGGAGCTGTTTTTT.

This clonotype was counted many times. CDR3 bases: TGTGCCAGCAGCCGCCGAGGGACTAGCGGGGCGAACACCGGGGAGCTGTTTTTT. Residues: CASSRRGTSGANTGELFF. J is TRBJ2-2 and V is TRBV13, with 13 positions matching TRBD2. The CDR3 extends over 18 amino acids. Losses at the gene ends were 5 bases for V and 0 bases for J; bases not matched to a gene: 6. Germline V gene data show CDR1 as PRHDT and CDR2 as FYEKMQ (reference sequence).

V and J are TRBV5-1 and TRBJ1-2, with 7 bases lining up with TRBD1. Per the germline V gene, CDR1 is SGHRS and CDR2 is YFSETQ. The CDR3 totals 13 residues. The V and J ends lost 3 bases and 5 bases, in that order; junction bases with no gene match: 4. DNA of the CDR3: TGCGCCAGCAGCTCCGGGACAGATTATGGCTACACCTTC. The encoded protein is CASSSGTDYGYTF.

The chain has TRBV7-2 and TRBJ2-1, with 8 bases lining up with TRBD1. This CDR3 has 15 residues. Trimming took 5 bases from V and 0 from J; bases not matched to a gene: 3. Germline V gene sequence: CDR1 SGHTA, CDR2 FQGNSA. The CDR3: CASSRDRGSYNEQFF. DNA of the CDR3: TGTGCCAGCAGCAGAGACAGGGGCTCCTACAATGAGCAGTTCTTC. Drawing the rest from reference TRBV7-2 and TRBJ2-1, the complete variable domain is GAGVSQSPSNKVTEKGKDVELRCDPISGHTALYWYRQSLGQGLEFLIYFQGNSAPDKSGLPSDRFSAERTGGSVSTLTIQRTQQEDSAVYLCASSRDRGSYNEQFFGPGTRLTVL.

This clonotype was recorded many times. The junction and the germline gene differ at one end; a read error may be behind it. The CDR3 coding sequence is TGTGCCAGCAGCCGATCCCGGGACAGCCCCCAAGACTTC. Its translation is CASSRSRDSPQDF. This chain links TRBV6-5 with TRBJ2-4, with 7 bases matching TRBD1. This CDR3 is built from 13 residues. The germline gives CDR1 MNHEY, CDR2 SVGAGI.

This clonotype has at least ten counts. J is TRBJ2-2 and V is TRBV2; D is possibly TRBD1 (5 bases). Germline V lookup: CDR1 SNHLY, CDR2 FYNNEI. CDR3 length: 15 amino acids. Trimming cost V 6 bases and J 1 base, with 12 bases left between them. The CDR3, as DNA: TGTGCCAGCAGGGGGCTCAACAGGAACACCGGGGAGCTGTTTTTT. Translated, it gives CASRGLNRNTGELFF. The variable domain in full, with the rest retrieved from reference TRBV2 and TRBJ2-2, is EPEVTQTPSHQVTQMGQEVILRCVPISNHLYFYWYRQILGQKVEFLVSFYNNEISEKSEIFDDQFSVERPDGSNFTLKIRSTKLEDSAMYFCASRGLNRNTGELFFGEGSRLTVL.

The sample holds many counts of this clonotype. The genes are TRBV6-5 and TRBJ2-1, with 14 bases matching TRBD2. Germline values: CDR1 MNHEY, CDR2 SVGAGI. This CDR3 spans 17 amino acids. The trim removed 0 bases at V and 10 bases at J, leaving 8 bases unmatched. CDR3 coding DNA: TGTGCCAGCAGTTACTCGACCACGGGACTAGCGGGGGTGGAGCAGTTCTTC. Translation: CASSYSTTGLAGVEQFF.

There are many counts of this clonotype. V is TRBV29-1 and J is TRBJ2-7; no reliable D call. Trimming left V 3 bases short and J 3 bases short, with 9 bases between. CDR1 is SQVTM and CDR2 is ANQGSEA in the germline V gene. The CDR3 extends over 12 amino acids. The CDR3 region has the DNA TGCAGCGTTGATAACTCAGGCTACGAGCAGTACTTC. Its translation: CSVDNSGYEQYF.

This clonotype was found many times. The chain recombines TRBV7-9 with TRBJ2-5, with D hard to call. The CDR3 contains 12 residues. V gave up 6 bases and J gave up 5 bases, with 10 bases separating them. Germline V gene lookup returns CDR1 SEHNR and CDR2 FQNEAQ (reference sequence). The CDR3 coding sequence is TGTGCCAGCAGGGCCTTGGATGAGACCCAGTACTTC. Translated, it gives CASRALDETQYF.

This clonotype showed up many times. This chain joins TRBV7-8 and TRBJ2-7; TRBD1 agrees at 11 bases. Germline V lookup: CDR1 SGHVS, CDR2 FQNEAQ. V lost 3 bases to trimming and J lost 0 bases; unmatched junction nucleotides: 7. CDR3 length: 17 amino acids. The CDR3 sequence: CASSFGLGTGGSYEQYF. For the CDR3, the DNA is TGTGCCAGCAGCTTTGGCCTTGGGACAGGGGGCTCCTACGAGCAGTACTTC.

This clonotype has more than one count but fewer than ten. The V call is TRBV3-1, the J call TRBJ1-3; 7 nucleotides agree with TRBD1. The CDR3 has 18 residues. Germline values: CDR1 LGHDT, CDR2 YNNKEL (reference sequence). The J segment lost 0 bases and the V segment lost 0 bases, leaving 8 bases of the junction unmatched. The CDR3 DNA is TGTGCCAGCAGCCAAGAAAACAGGGGACATCGCTCTGGAAACACCATATATTTT. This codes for CASSQENRGHRSGNTIYF.

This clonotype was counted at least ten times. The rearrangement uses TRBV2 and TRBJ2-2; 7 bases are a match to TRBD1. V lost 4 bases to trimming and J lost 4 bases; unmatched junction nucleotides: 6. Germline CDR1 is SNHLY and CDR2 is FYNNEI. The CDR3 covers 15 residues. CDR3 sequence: CASSGGQAGTGELFF. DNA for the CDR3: TGTGCCAGCAGTGGCGGACAGGCCGGCACCGGGGAGCTGTTTTTT.

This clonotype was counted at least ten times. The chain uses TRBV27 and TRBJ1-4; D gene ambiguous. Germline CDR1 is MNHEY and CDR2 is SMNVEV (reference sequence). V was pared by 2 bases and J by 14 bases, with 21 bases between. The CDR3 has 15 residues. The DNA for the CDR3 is TGTGCCAGCAGTTTAAGCGCTTGGCCCCCGGGTCCGCTGTTTTTT. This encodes CASSLSAWPPGPLFF. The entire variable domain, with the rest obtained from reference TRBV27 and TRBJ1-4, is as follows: EAQVTQNPRYLITVTGKKLTVTCSQNMNHEYMSWYRQDPGLGLRQIYYSMNVEVTDKGDVPEGYKVSRKEKRNFPLILESPSPNQTSLYFCASSLSAWPPGPLFFGSGTQLSVL.

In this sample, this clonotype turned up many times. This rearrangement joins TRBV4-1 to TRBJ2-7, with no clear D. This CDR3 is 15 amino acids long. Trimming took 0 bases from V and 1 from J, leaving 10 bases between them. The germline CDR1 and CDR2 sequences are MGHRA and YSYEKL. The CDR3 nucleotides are TGCGCCAGCAGCCAAGAGAGCACTTATTCCTACGAGCAGTACTTC. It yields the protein CASSQESTYSYEQYF.

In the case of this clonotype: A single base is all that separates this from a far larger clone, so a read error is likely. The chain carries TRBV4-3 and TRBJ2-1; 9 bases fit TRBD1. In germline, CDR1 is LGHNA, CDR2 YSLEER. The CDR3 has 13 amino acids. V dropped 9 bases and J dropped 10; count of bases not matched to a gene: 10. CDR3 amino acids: CARSGQGLGEQFF. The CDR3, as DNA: TGCGCCAGAAGTGGACAGGGGTTGGGAGAGCAGTTCTTC.

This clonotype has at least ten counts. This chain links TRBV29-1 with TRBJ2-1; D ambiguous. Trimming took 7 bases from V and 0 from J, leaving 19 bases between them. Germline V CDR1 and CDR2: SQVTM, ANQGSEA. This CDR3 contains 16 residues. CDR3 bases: TGCAGCGCCGTGAGGATTACGGCGAGCTCCTACAATGAGCAGTTCTTC. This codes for CSAVRITASSYNEQFF.